Detailed here is one T cell receptor (beta chain). This sample was taken from a study of blood T cell repertoires in COVID-19. The overall study: Sites across the United States, Italy and Spain contributed samples from acute and convalescent COVID-19. Sources were T cells, B-cell-depleted T cells, or PBMCs; the material itself was cDNA or gDNA.

The method was immunoSEQ multiplex PCR; TCRdb's version includes in-frame clones alone and lacks a portion of them. The profile shows a few hundred thousand clones, about four fifths of them singletons. The CDR3 extends over 16 amino acids. With 4 bases removed from V and 10 bases from J, the gap between germline ends came to 24 bases. From germline, CDR1 is SGHRS and CDR2 YFSETQ. Sequencing used peripheral blood. The clonotype comes from a woman aged 50 to 60 with acute or convalescent COVID-19. This chain connects TRBV5-1 to TRBJ2-1; TRBD1 is a possible D gene (7 bases). The CDR3 DNA sequence: TGCGCCAGCAGCCCTACTTACTCAGGGGGGTCAGAGGAGCAGTTCTTC. Its protein is CASSPTYSGGSEEQFF.